This T cell receptor (beta chain) was recorded in a study of metastatic and nonmetastatic thyroid tumors (TCRdb year 2020). Turning to the overall study: Repertoires were compared across peripheral blood and tumor or nodule tissue samples from malignant and benign thyroid patients. The full study reports these points: TCR beta diversity was reported as significantly higher in malignant tumors than in benign nodules, in both blood and tumor samples.

This clone was detected many times. The clone's antigen remains unknown. Nothing much larger sits one base from this clone, and base qualities are not available. Library preparation employed PCR. Sequencing relied on an Illumina HiSeq 4000. High-throughput sequencing was used to profile the TCR beta-chain CDR3 region of each patient. The study's processing was this. Drawing on CDR3 differences between clinicopathological groups, the researchers built a classifier meant to tell apart patients with distant-metastatic papillary thyroid cancer. The Shannon index was used to assess repertoire diversity, and the Morisita-Horn index was used to assess tumor-blood repertoire similarity. TCRdb trimmed public reads at Q25 via fastp, called clones via MiXCR and kept in-frame beta chains. The V and J calls shown here were made by TCRdb, not taken from the authors' results. In this sample the table shows tens of thousands of clones, over 9.5% of which occur a single time. Together, the top ten hold roughly 10% of the sample.

No treatment had been received by any patient before thyroid surgery. Using T-cell receptor beta sequencing, the study looked back at clinical samples from patients collected from the early 2010s to the late 2010s. Material for sequencing was blood. The sequence derives from a female donor with papillary thyroid cancer or a benign thyroid nodule (not recorded which). Some clones in this sample may be carry-over from other donors' samples.

The DNA reads TGTGCCAGCAGTGAACAGATCGCAGATACGCAGTATTTT. Translated, it gives CASSEQIADTQYF. Recombination connected TRBV2 to TRBJ2-3; the D gene lacks a confident call. V loses 2 bases of germline sequence and J loses 4 bases, and the interval between the two ends is 7 bases. The germline V gene supplies CDR1 SNHLY and CDR2 FYNNEI. Inclusive of the bounding cysteine and phenylalanine, the CDR3 is 13 residues long. CDR3 DNA is the only sequence kept; it has 39 bases, read in frame from the first base.